This entry lists 18 T cell receptor beta chains sequenced from one sample in a study of blood T cell repertoires in COVID-19 (TCRdb year 2020). Library generation was performed with the immunoSEQ multiplex PCR assay. This immuneACCESS table, as held by TCRdb, lists in-frame sequences with V and J called but not all clones. Of the missing ones, under half trace to an unresolved V gene in checked studies; the others have no known cause. The sample data list around 150,000 clones, and more than 70% of these were observed just once. In total, the top ten clones hold 2.5% to 3% of the sample. The sequenced sample was peripheral blood. These receptors were taken from a man in his sixties with acute or convalescent COVID-19.

The table lists this clone with a count of one. The chain employs TRBV4-1 and TRBJ2-6; no clear D gene. The V end was cut by 2 bases, the J end by 2 bases, with 7 bases between. This CDR3 spans 15 amino acids. The germline V gene encodes CDR1 MGHRA and CDR2 YSYEKL. CDR3 region: CASSQSIPGANVLTF. CDR3 coding DNA: TGCGCCAGCAGCCAATCTATTCCTGGGGCCAACGTCCTGACTTTC.

The chain links TRBV5-8 to TRBJ1-1, with D unclear. CDR3 length: 16 residues. With 0 bases removed from V and 13 bases from J, the gap between germline ends came to 25 bases. CDR1 and CDR2 from the germline V gene are SGHTS and YDEGEE. The CDR3 region is CASSLAPGQVLIGVFF. In DNA, the CDR3 is TGTGCCAGCAGCTTGGCGCCTGGCCAGGTTTTAATTGGTGTTTTCTTT.

V is TRBV25-1 and J is TRBJ2-7; D may be TRBD2 (6 bases). Germline lookup yields CDR1 MGHDK and CDR2 SYGVNS. CDR3 size: 12 residues. The V end was cut by 7 bases, the J end by 2 bases, with 9 bases between. CDR3 DNA sequence: TGTGCCAGCACGGGGGTACCCTACGAGCAGTACTTC. Residues: CASTGVPYEQYF.

DNA of the CDR3: TGCGCCAGCAGCTTGGGACTCGGAATCGAGCAGTACTTC. It codes for CASSLGLGIEQYF. The chain has TRBV5-1 and TRBJ2-7; D remains unclear. V lost 0 bases and J lost 6, with 10 bases in between. The CDR3 has 13 residues. CDR1 and CDR2 from the germline V gene are SGHRS and YFSETQ.

V usage is TRBV2 and J usage is TRBJ1-6, with D unclear. V shed 5 bases and J shed 7 bases, with 15 bases lying between them. The CDR3 is 15 amino acids. Germline CDR1 and CDR2: SNHLY and FYNNEI. The CDR3 loop is CASSWMVRRNSPLHF. DNA of the CDR3: TGTGCCAGCAGTTGGATGGTACGGCGGAATTCACCCCTCCACTTT. Full variable domain (outside the CDR3, taken from reference TRBV2 and TRBJ1-6): EPEVTQTPSHQVTQMGQEVILRCVPISNHLYFYWYRQILGQKVEFLVSFYNNEISEKSEIFDDQFSVERPDGSNFTLKIRSTKLEDSAMYFCASSWMVRRNSPLHFGNGTRLTVT.

V and J are TRBV9 and TRBJ1-6; 8 bases align to TRBD1. From germline, CDR1 is SGDLS and CDR2 YYNGEE. This CDR3 region has 19 residues. V dropped 1 base and J dropped 0; count of bases not matched to a gene: 9. The CDR3 reads CASSVLDRGPSSYNSPLHF. The CDR3 bases are TGTGCCAGCAGCGTATTAGACAGGGGCCCTAGCTCCTATAATTCACCCCTCCACTTT.

As DNA, the CDR3 is TGTGCCAGCAGCTTAGATCCGGTCAACTATGGCTACACCTTC. Translated, it gives CASSLDPVNYGYTF. The chain uses TRBV11-2 and TRBJ1-2, with D unclear. Trimming took 0 bases from V and 2 from J, leaving 7 bases between them. This CDR3 is built from 14 residues. The germline V gene encodes CDR1 SGHAT and CDR2 FQNNGV.

This clone was detected only once. The chain couples TRBV20-1 to TRBJ2-7; D perhaps matches TRBD2 (5 bases). Germline-derived CDR1 and CDR2 are DFQATT and SNEGSKA (reference sequence). V lost 3 bases to trimming and J lost 0 bases, with 15 bases between them. CDR3 length: 15 amino acids. DNA of the CDR3: TGCAGTGCTAGTCTGGCTTCGGGGAGCTCCTACGAGCAGTACTTC. Its translation: CSASLASGSSYEQYF.

The J gene is TRBJ2-5, the V gene TRBV5-5; 7 bases match TRBD1. The length of the CDR3 is 14 residues. Germline V lookup: CDR1 SGHKS, CDR2 YYEKEE (reference sequence). The trim removed 4 bases at V and 4 bases at J, leaving 7 bases unmatched. The CDR3 DNA reads TGTGCCAGCAGCGCCGGACAGGTGAGAGAGACCCAGTACTTC. Translated: CASSAGQVRETQYF.

The chain carries TRBV21-1 and TRBJ1-2. TRBV21-1 is labeled a pseudogene. There are 16 residues in the CDR3. CDR3 residues: CASSMIRCRTHYGYTF. The CDR3, as DNA: TGTGCCAGCAGCATGATCCGGTGCAGGACTCATTATGGCTACACCTTC.

This clone was picked up one time. J is TRBJ2-7 and V is TRBV5-1; 8 nucleotides agree with TRBD1. Germline CDR1 reads SGHRS; CDR2 reads YFSETQ. The length of the CDR3 is 13 residues. Germline trimming cut 8 bases from V and 3 bases from J; bases unmatched to any gene: 7. CDR3 sequence reads: CASREDRDYEQYF. CDR3 bases: TGCGCCAGTAGAGAGGACAGGGACTACGAGCAGTACTTC.

V and J are TRBV24-1 and TRBJ2-7; 7 positions agree with TRBD1. The CDR3 is made up of 15 amino acids. In germline, CDR1 is KGHDR, CDR2 SFDVKD. The V and J ends lost 5 bases and 3 bases, in that order; junction bases with no gene match: 9. This CDR3 reads CATSGGRGSGYEQYF. The CDR3 nucleotides are TGTGCCACCAGTGGGGGCAGGGGGTCGGGCTACGAGCAGTACTTC.

This chain's CDR3 is CASSQGGSTDTQYF. CDR3 DNA sequence: TGTGCCAGCAGCCAGGGGGGAAGCACAGATACGCAGTATTTT. The chain combines TRBV7-7 with TRBJ2-3; D might be TRBD1 (7 bases). V lost 5 bases, J lost 0 bases, and 9 bases lay in between. Germline V gene lookup returns CDR1 SSHAT and CDR2 FNYEAQ (reference sequence). The CDR3 loop spans 14 amino acids. Looking up the rest from reference TRBV7-7 and TRBJ2-3 gives the full variable domain: GAGVSQSPRYKVTKRGQDVTLRCDPISSHATLYWYQQALGQGPEFLTYFNYEAQPDKSGLPSDRFSAERPEGSISTLTIQRTEQRDSAMYRCASSQGGSTDTQYFGPGTRLTVL.

The chain recombines TRBV6-6 with TRBJ1-1, with D possibly matching TRBD1 (5 bases). CDR1 is MNHNY and CDR2 is SVGAGI in the germline V gene (reference sequence). V shed 7 bases and J shed 5 bases, with 17 bases lying between them. The CDR3 is made up of 14 amino acids. CDR3 DNA: TGTGCCAGCATTAGAGATGGGGCGGAGACTGAAGCTTTCTTT. It codes for CASIRDGAETEAFF.

This rearrangement joins TRBV7-9 to TRBJ2-7, with 9 bases matching TRBD1. The CDR3 is 14 residues long. Germline loops: CDR1 SEHNR, CDR2 FQNEAQ (reference sequence). Trimming cost V 5 bases and J 6 bases; bases outside gene matches: 8. CDR3 in DNA: TGTGCCAGCAGCCCAGCGGGACAGGGTAGCGAGCAGTACTTC. Translating gives CASSPAGQGSEQYF. The full variable domain, rest sourced from reference TRBV7-9 and TRBJ2-7, is DTGVSQNPRHKITKRGQNVTFRCDPISEHNRLYWYRQTLGQGPEFLTYFQNEAQLEKSRLLSDRFSAERPKGSFSTLEIQRTEQGDSAMYLCASSPAGQGSEQYFGPGTRLTVT.

In its sample, this clone was seen once. The rearrangement joins TRBV19 to TRBJ1-2; 7 nucleotides line up with TRBD1. The V and J ends lost 5 bases and 4 bases, in that order; junction bases with no gene match: 10. Germline V gives CDR1 LNHDA, CDR2 SQIVND (reference sequence). This CDR3 has 15 residues. The CDR3 loop is CASSDRGTVVYGYTF. The CDR3 DNA reads TGTGCCAGTAGTGACCGTGGGACAGTGGTCTATGGCTACACCTTC. Full variable domain (remainder filled in from reference TRBV19 and TRBJ1-2): DGGITQSPKYLFRKEGQNVTLSCEQNLNHDAMYWYRQDPGQGLRLIYYSQIVNDFQKGDIAEGYSVSREKKESFPLTVTSAQKNPTAFYLCASSDRGTVVYGYTFGSGTRLTVV.

The chain joins TRBV9 to TRBJ1-2; tentative D call: TRBD1 (6 bases). Germline V gene lookup returns CDR1 SGDLS and CDR2 YYNGEE. The CDR3 contains 15 residues. The V and J ends lost 4 bases and 3 bases respectively, with 16 bases between them. CDR3 amino acids: CASSTPDRPYYGYTF. CDR3 coding DNA: TGTGCCAGCAGCACTCCGGACAGACCCTACTATGGCTACACCTTC. Variable domain in full (rest from reference TRBV9 and TRBJ1-2): DSGVTQTPKHLITATGQRVTLRCSPRSGDLSVYWYQQSLDQGLQFLIQYYNGEERAKGNILERFSAQQFPDLHSELNLSSLELGDSALYFCASSTPDRPYYGYTFGSGTRLTVV.

The chain joins TRBV19 to TRBJ1-6; 9 bases align to TRBD1. This CDR3 contains 17 residues. Germline V gene lookup returns CDR1 LNHDA and CDR2 SQIVND (reference sequence). V trimming: 7 bases; J trimming: 6 bases; junction bases outside the gene matches: 13. The CDR3: CASTINLQGARNSPLHF. The CDR3 region has the DNA TGTGCCAGTACCATAAATCTACAGGGGGCGCGTAATTCACCCCTCCACTTT.